The 4 T cell receptor beta chains below all came from one sample that was sequenced in a study of identical twins. Via MiXCR, TCRdb re-called the 5' RACE reads, giving one row per CDR3 protein. The data contain around 1.7 million distinct CDR3 sequences, about 32% of them seen just once; the ten biggest clones take up about 0.3%. Sequencing was performed on cord blood. These receptors were obtained from a newborn girl in good health.

V usage is TRBV20-1 and J usage is TRBJ2-3; D not certain. The germline V gene encodes CDR1 DFQATT and CDR2 SNEGSKA (reference sequence). The V and J ends lost 3 bases and 0 bases respectively, with 10 bases between them. The CDR3 runs 14 residues. DNA for the CDR3: TGCAGTGCTAGGTTACCTCCTAGCACAGATACGCAGTATTTT. This translates into CSARLPPSTDTQYF.

This rearrangement joins TRBV20-1 to TRBJ2-5; 9 nucleotides match TRBD1. TRBJ2-7 explains the end of the DNA better; the J call may be wrong. The germline V gene has CDR1 DFQATT and CDR2 SNEGSKA (reference sequence). This CDR3 region has 16 residues. The DNA of the CDR3 is TGCAGTGCCCGGGTCTTGGGACAGGGTTCTGGCTACGAGCAGTACTTC. Protein product: CSARVLGQGSGYEQYF.

The chain is built from TRBV3-1 and TRBJ2-3; 8 bases map to TRBD2. CDR3 length equals 15 residues. V dropped 0 bases and J dropped 8; count of bases not matched to a gene: 7. Germline CDR1 LGHDT, CDR2 YNNKEL (reference sequence). The CDR3 loop reads CASSQDTSGLVTQYF. DNA of the CDR3: TGTGCCAGCAGCCAAGATACTAGCGGACTGGTTACGCAGTATTTT.

The chain joins TRBV6-6 to TRBJ2-2; 9 bases align to TRBD1. Germline V CDR1 and CDR2: MNHNY, SVGAGI (reference sequence). Trimming cost V 5 bases and J 5 bases; bases outside gene matches: 9. This CDR3 is 16 amino acids long. CDR3 in DNA: TGTGCCAGCAGTACATCACAGGGGGCGGGGACCGGGGAGCTGTTTTTT. It specifies CASSTSQGAGTGELFF.